Presented here are 28 T cell receptor beta chains from one specimen sequenced in a study of cytomegalovirus exposure and HLA in healthy donors. Clones were read by immunoSEQ multiplex PCR, and TCRdb kept only the in-frame ones, dropping some. In the table there are approximately 120,000 clones, about 94% of which are singletons. Sequenced sample: PBMCs. All receptors derive from a woman aged 18-29 years in good health and CMV-seronegative.

This chain joins TRBV5-6 and TRBJ1-6; no reliable D call. Germline assignment: CDR1 SGHDT and CDR2 YYEEEE. V was cut by 4 bases and J by 9 bases, with 14 bases left in between. The CDR3 is made up of 14 amino acids. The CDR3 nucleotides read TGTGCCAGCAGCCCCTCGGAAACGGGTTCACCCCTCCACTTT. This translates into CASSPSETGSPLHF.

The rearrangement uses TRBV2 and TRBJ1-2; possibly TRBD1 for D (6 bases). The CDR3 runs to 14 residues. The germline V gene encodes CDR1 SNHLY and CDR2 FYNNEI. The V end was cut by 6 bases, the J end by 7 bases, with 18 bases between. CDR3 sequence reads: CASSQIQGQGGYTF. CDR3 coding DNA: TGTGCCAGCAGCCAAATCCAGGGGCAAGGTGGCTACACCTTC.

The V gene is TRBV5-4, the J gene TRBJ2-1, with 7 bases that match TRBD2. With V trimmed by 6 bases and J by 0 bases, 3 bases remained unmatched. Germline V gene data show CDR1 as SGHNT and CDR2 as YYREEE (reference sequence). CDR3 size: 14 residues. The CDR3 spells CASNPGGSYNEQFF. The CDR3 nucleotides read TGTGCCAGCAATCCGGGGGGCTCCTACAATGAGCAGTTCTTC.

The chain employs TRBV28 and TRBJ2-7; TRBD2 matches 8 bases. The CDR3 runs 15 residues. Germline CDR1 MDHEN, CDR2 SYDVKM. Losses at the gene ends were 6 bases for V and 5 bases for J; bases not matched to a gene: 12. CDR3 residues: CASSLLSGRGNEQYF. CDR3 nucleotides: TGTGCCAGCAGCCTTTTAAGCGGGAGAGGGAACGAGCAGTACTTC.

The rearrangement uses TRBV30 and TRBJ2-7, with D perhaps TRBD2 (6 bases). The CDR3 consists of 12 residues. Looked up from germline, CDR1 is GTSNPN and CDR2 is SVGIG (reference sequence). Trimming stripped 5 bases from V and 3 bases from J, with 11 bases between. The DNA for the CDR3 is TGTGCCTGGGGCCGGAGGGGCTACGAGCAGTACTTC. As protein: CAWGRRGYEQYF.

V usage is TRBV13 and J usage is TRBJ2-1, with 8 bases matching TRBD1. This CDR3 has 17 residues. V shed 5 bases, J shed 4 bases, and the junction held 13 bases outside the gene matches. CDR1 and CDR2 from the germline V gene are PRHDT and FYEKMQ (reference sequence). The CDR3 loop reads CASSNTGTGRLYNEQFF. The DNA for the CDR3 is TGTGCCAGCAGCAACACCGGGACAGGACGCCTTTACAATGAGCAGTTCTTC. Filled out from reference TRBV13 and TRBJ2-1, the complete variable domain reads AAGVIQSPRHLIKEKRETATLKCYPIPRHDTVYWYQQGPGQDPQFLISFYEKMQSDKGSIPDRFSAQQFSDYHSELNMSSLELGDSALYFCASSNTGTGRLYNEQFFGPGTRLTVL.

This rearrangement joins TRBV27 to TRBJ1-2, with 8 bases identical to TRBD1. The CDR3 runs to 14 residues. The germline V gene has CDR1 MNHEY and CDR2 SMNVEV (reference sequence). Losses at the gene ends were 6 bases for V and 8 bases for J; bases not matched to a gene: 11. In nucleotides, the CDR3 is TGTGCCAGCAGCCCTGGACAGGGAGTAGGGGGCTACACCTTC. Residues: CASSPGQGVGGYTF.

The genes are TRBV11-1 and TRBJ1-2; D perhaps matches TRBD1 (6 bases). Trimming pared 5 bases from V and 5 bases from J, leaving 9 bases between. Germline assignment: CDR1 SGHAT and CDR2 FQDESV (reference sequence). The CDR3 length is 12 residues. This chain's CDR3 is CASSRGQYGYTF. DNA for the CDR3: TGTGCCAGCAGCCGCGGACAGTATGGCTACACCTTC.

The chain is built from TRBV7-9 and TRBJ1-2; D not resolved. The V gene's germline CDR1 is SEHNR and CDR2 FQNEAQ (reference sequence). V lost 6 bases to trimming and J lost 8 bases, with 13 bases between them. The CDR3 runs to 12 residues. The CDR3 region is CASSPPAGGYTF. The DNA of the CDR3 is TGTGCCAGCAGTCCTCCGGCCGGGGGCTACACCTTC.

This chain links TRBV5-6 with TRBJ1-5; possible D gene TRBD1, 5 bases. This CDR3 contains 14 residues. CDR1 and CDR2 (germline): SGHDT, YYEEEE. V lost 1 base and J lost 7, with 12 bases in between. The CDR3 nucleotides are TGTGCCAGCAGCTTGAGGGCCGGGGGACAGCCCCAGCATTTT. This codes for CASSLRAGGQPQHF.

The rearrangement uses TRBV5-1 and TRBJ2-1; TRBD2 aligns across 13 bases. After removal of 0 bases from V and 7 bases from J, the junction contained 7 bases not matched to a gene. Germline V gene lookup returns CDR1 SGHRS and CDR2 YFSETQ. The CDR3 length is 17 residues. The CDR3 region is CASSLGTSGRGVNEQFF. For the CDR3, the DNA is TGCGCCAGCAGCTTGGGGACTAGCGGGAGAGGAGTGAATGAGCAGTTCTTC.

This clone has just one count. CDR3 DNA: TGTGCCAGCAGCGAACAGGGGTATAACTATGGCTACACCTTC. This gives the protein CASSEQGYNYGYTF. The gene calls are TRBV13 and TRBJ1-2; TRBD1 matches 7 bases. This CDR3 has 14 amino acids. V was pared by 5 bases and J by 1 base, with 4 bases of the junction left unmatched. The germline gives CDR1 PRHDT, CDR2 FYEKMQ (reference sequence).

The rearrangement uses TRBV5-1 and TRBJ1-4; D is ambiguous. Germline CDR1 is SGHRS and CDR2 is YFSETQ. CDR3 size: 11 residues. V lost 5 bases to trimming and J lost 8 bases, with 7 bases between them. The CDR3 is CASRQEEKLFF. The CDR3 DNA follows: TGCGCCAGCAGGCAAGAGGAAAAACTGTTTTTT.

The rearrangement joins TRBV2 to TRBJ2-1; tentatively, D is TRBD2 (5 bases). The CDR3 runs 15 residues. V lost 5 bases and J 0 bases, leaving 11 bases between the germline ends. CDR1 and CDR2 from the germline V gene are SNHLY and FYNNEI. In DNA, the CDR3 is TGTGCCAGCAGTTACCGGGAAAGCTCCTACAATGAGCAGTTCTTC. Translating gives CASSYRESSYNEQFF.

The V gene is TRBV7-9, the J gene TRBJ2-3; TRBD2 is a possible D gene (5 bases). The V end lost 1 base, the J end lost 2 bases, and 16 bases lay between the germline ends. The CDR3 contains 17 residues. Germline V gives CDR1 SEHNR, CDR2 FQNEAQ (reference sequence). The CDR3 loop reads CASSLVGGGPNTDTQYF. The CDR3 DNA reads as TGTGCCAGCAGCTTAGTTGGAGGCGGGCCGAACACAGATACGCAGTATTTT.

The rearrangement links TRBV9 to TRBJ2-3, with D hard to call. The CDR3 contains 11 residues. Germline CDR1 SGDLS, CDR2 YYNGEE. Trimming cost V 5 bases and J 2 bases, with 3 bases left between them. CDR3 sequence (DNA): TGTGCCAGCAGTTACACAGATACGCAGTATTTT. Amino acid sequence: CASSYTDTQYF.

V and J are TRBV5-1 and TRBJ2-1; a possible D gene is TRBD1 (5 bases). Germline values: CDR1 SGHRS, CDR2 YFSETQ. V was cut by 1 base and J by 6 bases, with 8 bases left in between. CDR3 length: 13 amino acids. The CDR3 DNA is TGCGCCAGCAGCTTGTTAGGGGTCAATGAGCAGTTCTTC. It codes for CASSLLGVNEQFF.

In nucleotides, the CDR3 is TGTGCCAGAAGGCTTTGGGAAGGGAGGCATGGCTACACCTTC. Translated, it gives CARRLWEGRHGYTF. This sequence joins TRBV5-3 and TRBJ1-2; D unclear. TRBV5-3 is flagged as an ORF with uncertain function. The CDR3 has 14 residues. V shed 5 bases and J shed 6 bases, with 17 bases lying between them.

The V gene is TRBV19, the J gene TRBJ1-1; D is undetermined. Trimming stripped 10 bases from V and 2 bases from J, with 11 bases between. There are 12 residues in the CDR3. Germline lookup yields CDR1 LNHDA and CDR2 SQIVND (reference sequence). The DNA for the CDR3 is TGTGCCACGGGTCGAAAAAACACTGAAGCTTTCTTT. This translates into CATGRKNTEAFF.

The chain couples TRBV28 to TRBJ2-2; TRBD1 might be the D (6 bases). Germline assignment: CDR1 MDHEN and CDR2 SYDVKM. The CDR3 runs to 15 residues. V lost 6 bases and J 4 bases, leaving 15 bases between the germline ends. The CDR3 is CASRRGGRITGELFF. CDR3 coding DNA: TGTGCCAGCAGGCGAGGGGGACGCATCACCGGGGAGCTGTTTTTT.

The chain is built from TRBV28 and TRBJ2-5; TRBD1 is a possible D gene (6 bases). Trimming took 5 bases from V and 4 from J, leaving 14 bases between them. Germline V gene data show CDR1 as MDHEN and CDR2 as SYDVKM. The CDR3 runs 14 residues. CDR3 amino acids: CASSNPGERETQYF. Written as DNA, the CDR3 is TGTGCCAGCAGTAACCCAGGGGAAAGAGAGACCCAGTACTTC. Supplemented by reference TRBV28 and TRBJ2-5, the full variable domain reads DVKVTQSSRYLVKRTGEKVFLECVQDMDHENMFWYRQDPGLGLRLIYFSYDVKMKEKGDIPEGYSVSREKKERFSLILESASTNQTSMYLCASSNPGERETQYFGPGTRLLVL.

The J gene is TRBJ2-1, the V gene TRBV4-1, with D unresolved. Trimming took off 0 bases at V and 7 bases at J, with 7 bases between the two ends. This CDR3 has 13 residues. The germline V gene encodes CDR1 MGHRA and CDR2 YSYEKL. In DNA, the CDR3 is TGCGCCAGCAGCCAAGATCCCCCTAATGAGCAGTTCTTC. It specifies CASSQDPPNEQFF.

The chain carries TRBV6-4 and TRBJ2-7; D ambiguous. Germline CDR1 is MRHNA and CDR2 is SNTAGT. Trimming took 3 bases from V and 0 from J, leaving 9 bases between them. This CDR3 has 14 amino acids. CDR3 region: CASSEEFTSYEQYF. CDR3 nucleotides: TGTGCCAGCAGTGAGGAGTTCACCTCCTACGAGCAGTACTTC.

This clone was picked up one time. The chain recombines TRBV7-9 with TRBJ2-7, with D perhaps matching TRBD2 (5 bases). V gave up 2 bases and J gave up 2 bases, with 10 bases separating them. The germline CDR1 and CDR2 sequences are SEHNR and FQNEAQ (reference sequence). The length of the CDR3 is 14 residues. CDR3 coding DNA: TGTGCCAGCAGCTTACTTTCCGGGGCCTACGAGCAGTACTTC. This translates into CASSLLSGAYEQYF.

This chain links TRBV30 with TRBJ1-3, with D unclear. The V end lost 0 bases, the J end lost 7 bases, and 22 bases lay between the germline ends. CDR1 is GTSNPN and CDR2 is SVGIG in the germline V gene (reference sequence). The CDR3 sequence is 17 residues long. This CDR3 reads CAWSVFGLVRNGNTIYF. The CDR3 coding sequence is TGTGCCTGGAGTGTTTTTGGGTTGGTGAGGAACGGCAACACCATATATTTT.

DNA for the CDR3: TGTGCCAGCTCATCCAGCGAAGACTTCTACAATGAGCAGTTCTTC. It translates to CASSSSEDFYNEQFF. The chain combines TRBV18 with TRBJ2-1; D is undetermined. The CDR3 runs 15 residues. Germline-derived CDR1 and CDR2 are KGHSH and LQKENI. Trimming left V 5 bases short and J 3 bases short, with 14 bases between. Based on the CDR3 plus reference TRBV18 and TRBJ2-1, the full variable domain is NAGVMQNPRHLVRRRGQEARLRCSPMKGHSHVYWYRQLPEEGLKFMVYLQKENIIDESGMPKERFSAEFPKEGPSILRIQQVVRGDSAAYFCASSSSEDFYNEQFFGPGTRLTVL.

The chain has TRBV13 and TRBJ1-2; the D is unclear. Germline V gene sequence: CDR1 PRHDT, CDR2 FYEKMQ (reference sequence). The CDR3 sequence is 12 residues long. V was cut by 0 bases and J by 14 bases, with 13 bases left in between. The CDR3 DNA is TGTGCCAGCAGCTTAGGGAAAACGGGAACGACCTTC. Protein: CASSLGKTGTTF.

In regard to this clone: Other DNA sequences in the same sample also yield this CDR3. The CDR3 loop reads CASSLTGSGNTIYF. CDR3 coding DNA: TGTGCCAGCAGCCTTACAGGGAGTGGAAACACCATATATTTT. The genes are TRBV7-9 and TRBJ1-3; D possibly corresponds to TRBD1 (6 bases). Germline CDR1 and CDR2: SEHNR and FQNEAQ (reference sequence). Trimming cost V 5 bases and J 3 bases, with 11 bases left between them. The CDR3 is made up of 14 amino acids.